These 10 T cell receptor beta chains came from one sample sequenced in a study of blood T cell repertoires in COVID-19. Sequenced by immunoSEQ multiplex PCR; TCRdb stores in-frame clones only, minus some. The table has hundreds of thousands of clones, 87% seen once. The sample was PBMCs or T cells enriched from blood (not recorded which). Receptors were obtained from a man in his forties or fifties in a cohort exposed to, infected with or recovered from COVID-19 (not recorded which).

The rearrangement links TRBV2 to TRBJ1-2; D gene unclear. Germline V lookup: CDR1 SNHLY, CDR2 FYNNEI. CDR3 length: 12 amino acids. V lost 3 bases, J lost 4 bases, and 6 bases lay in between. The CDR3 region has the DNA TGTGCCAGCAGTGACACAAGCTATGGCTACACCTTC. This codes for CASSDTSYGYTF.

The chain recombines TRBV28 with TRBJ1-4, with 8 positions matching TRBD1. The CDR3 has 17 amino acids. Germline values: CDR1 MDHEN, CDR2 SYDVKM. Germline trimming cut 2 bases from V and 7 bases from J; bases unmatched to any gene: 12. The CDR3 spells CASSLGSRTGFFEKLFF. In DNA, the CDR3 is TGTGCCAGCAGTTTAGGGTCCAGGACAGGGTTTTTTGAAAAACTGTTTTTT.

V is TRBV3-1 (or the pseudogene TRBV3-2) and J is TRBJ1-6; D may be TRBD1 (6 bases). The V gene's germline CDR1 is LGHDT and CDR2 YNNKEL (reference sequence). The CDR3 has 17 residues. Trimming cost V 2 bases and J 4 bases, with 15 bases left between them. The CDR3 DNA sequence: TGTGCCAGCAGCCAATACCCGGGGGGCGCATATAATTCACCCCTCCACTTT. It yields the protein CASSQYPGGAYNSPLHF.

This sequence joins TRBV5-4 and TRBJ1-2, with 7 positions matching TRBD1. There are 14 residues in the CDR3. Trimming removed 4 bases from V and 7 bases from J; junction bases left unmatched: 10. The germline CDR1 and CDR2 sequences are SGHNT and YYREEE (reference sequence). The CDR3 loop is CASSQNRGRGGYTF. For the CDR3, the DNA is TGTGCCAGCAGCCAGAACAGGGGAAGGGGTGGCTACACCTTC.

This clone has only a few counts. Other nucleotide sequences from this sample produce the same CDR3. V is TRBV7-3 and J is TRBJ2-6; D call uncertain. The CDR3 has 13 amino acids. Looked up from germline, CDR1 is SGHTA and CDR2 is FQGTGA. Trimming removed 3 bases at V and 2 bases at J, with 2 bases between. CDR3 protein: CASSFTGANVLTF. CDR3 sequence (DNA): TGTGCCAGCAGCTTTACTGGGGCCAACGTCCTGACTTTC.

The chain employs TRBV10-1 and TRBJ2-2; D call uncertain. From germline, CDR1 is WNHNN and CDR2 SYGVQD (reference sequence). The germline V and J ends were trimmed by 2 bases and 5 bases, with 6 bases remaining between them. This CDR3 spans 13 amino acids. The CDR3 region has the DNA TGCGCCAGCAGTGAGACTATAACCGGGGAGCTGTTTTTT. Amino acid sequence: CASSETITGELFF.

This clone was recorded only once. This chain joins TRBV28 and TRBJ1-1, with a weak D call TRBD1 (5 bases). V was shortened by 3 bases and J by 0 bases, with 8 bases between the two germline ends. The germline gives CDR1 MDHEN, CDR2 SYDVKM. This CDR3 has 14 amino acids. For the CDR3, the DNA is TGTGCCAGCAGTTTTGGAGGGGTGAACACTGAAGCTTTCTTT. Amino acids: CASSFGGVNTEAFF.

The chain couples TRBV5-4 to TRBJ2-1, with 10 bases that match TRBD2. V shed 5 bases, J shed 4 bases, and the junction held 3 bases outside the gene matches. The CDR3 spans 14 residues. Germline assignment: CDR1 SGHNT and CDR2 YYREEE (reference sequence). This chain's CDR3 is CASRRTSGYNEQFF. CDR3 DNA sequence: TGTGCCAGCAGGCGGACTAGCGGATACAATGAGCAGTTCTTC.

The gene calls are TRBV2 and TRBJ1-5, with D unclear. CDR3 size: 13 residues. Trimming stripped 4 bases from V and 3 bases from J, with 7 bases between. Germline V CDR1 and CDR2: SNHLY, FYNNEI. CDR3 sequence: CASSGENNQPQHF. The CDR3 DNA reads TGTGCCAGCAGTGGTGAGAACAATCAGCCCCAGCATTTT.

V and J are TRBV5-1 and TRBJ2-1; 9 bases are shared with TRBD2. The trim removed 0 bases at V and 0 bases at J, leaving 7 bases unmatched. The CDR3 sequence is 18 residues long. Germline V gives CDR1 SGHRS, CDR2 YFSETQ. Here the CDR3 DNA reads TGCGCCAGCAGCTTGGGCCCAATTAGCGGGAGCTCCTACAATGAGCAGTTCTTC. Encoded protein: CASSLGPISGSSYNEQFF.